The rows below give T cell receptor beta chains drawn from one sample of a study of blood T cell repertoires in COVID-19. The data were produced by immunoSEQ multiplex PCR, yet TCRdb's version contains in-frame clones alone and is incomplete. The sample includes about 68,000 clones, more than 80% seen only once; the top ten take roughly 8.8%. Sequenced sample: peripheral blood. The receptors stem from a man aged 25-45 years with acute or convalescent COVID-19. CDR3s include the opening cysteine and the closing phenylalanine or tryptophan. D genes are given only for firm matches. Clone size appears in some rows only: once, few, many, or a class for an expanded clone.

clone size	J gene	D gene	CDR3 length	V gene	CDR3 DNA	CDR3 protein
few	TRBJ1-5	-	16	TRBV5-6	TGTGCCAGCAGCTTGTGGAGGGTATATAGCAATCAGCCCCAGCATTTT	CASSLWRVYSNQPQHF
-	TRBJ2-2	-	15	TRBV5-1	TGCGCCAGCAGCTTTACGGACAGAAACACCGGGGAGCTGTTTTTT	CASSFTDRNTGELFF
-	TRBJ2-3	-	12	TRBV12-3/TRBV12-4	TGTGCCAGCACCCTCTCCGCGAATACGCAGTATTTT	CASTLSANTQYF
-	TRBJ2-3	-	12	TRBV29-1	TGCAGCTTCGGGAGTGAGCGAGATACGCAGTATTTT	CSFGSERDTQYF
-	TRBJ2-7	-	15	TRBV5-1	TGCGCCAGCAGCGGAGGACGGACAGCAGCCTACGAGCAGTACTTC	CASSGGRTAAYEQYF
-	TRBJ2-5	-	13	TRBV18	TGTGCCAGCTCTACCAGAGCGACTGAGACCCAGTACTTC	CASSTRATETQYF
-	TRBJ2-7	TRBD1	13	TRBV11-1	TGTGCCTGGGACAGAACTGTTACCTACGAGCAGTACTTC	CAWDRTVTYEQYF
once	TRBJ2-7	TRBD2	16	TRBV19	TGTGCCAGTAGTATATCGTCCGGGACTAGCGCCTACGAGCAGTACTTC	CASSISSGTSAYEQYF
-	TRBJ2-1	TRBD2	19	TRBV19	TGTGCCAGTAGTATTGGAGACGGACTTTGGGGGGAGGGCCAAAATGAGCAGTTCTTC	CASSIGDGLWGEGQNEQFF
-	TRBJ2-5	TRBD1	14	TRBV19	TGTGCCAGTAGTCTCACAGGGGCCCAAGAGACCCAGTACTTC	CASSLTGAQETQYF
-	TRBJ2-2	TRBD2	15	TRBV30	TGTGCCTGGAGTAGATCCGGGACTAGGTCCGGGGAGCTGTTTTTT	CAWSRSGTRSGELFF
-	TRBJ2-2	TRBD2	13	TRBV27	TGTGCCAGCAGGGATGGGGGGGCCGGGGAGCTGTTTTTT	CASRDGGAGELFF
-	TRBJ1-5	-	14	TRBV3-1/TRBV3-2	TGTGCCAGCAGCCACAGAGGAGGGCAACAGCCCCAGCATTTT	CASSHRGGQQPQHF
-	TRBJ1-1	-	13	TRBV6-5	TGTGCCACCAGGAGAGAGCCGAACACTGAAGCTTTCTTT	CATRREPNTEAFF
-	TRBJ2-2	TRBD1	16	TRBV6-5	TGTGCCAGCAGTTACACCACCGGACAGGGGACGAGGGAGCTGTTTTTT	CASSYTTGQGTRELFF
-	TRBJ2-1	TRBD2	16	TRBV3-1/TRBV3-2	TGTGCCAGCAGCCAAGATTGGCGGGAGTTGCTAAATGAGCAGTTCTTC	CASSQDWRELLNEQFF
-	TRBJ1-6	TRBD1	15	TRBV6-5	TGTGCCAGCACCCGGACAGGGCGAGCGAATTCACCCCTCCACTTT	CASTRTGRANSPLHF
-	TRBJ1-1	-	13	TRBV6-5	TGTGCCAGCAGTTATGCAGAGAACACTGAAGCTTTCTTT	CASSYAENTEAFF
-	TRBJ2-3	TRBD2	14	TRBV5-1	TGCGCCAGCAGGACTAGCGGGAGCACAGATACGCAGTATTTT	CASRTSGSTDTQYF
once	TRBJ2-7	-	13	TRBV6-5	TGTGCCAGCAGTTGGCAGGGCTCCCACGAGCAGTACTTC	CASSWQGSHEQYF
-	TRBJ2-3	-	13	TRBV19	TGTGCCAGTAGTAGGGGCTACACAGATACGCAGTATTTT	CASSRGYTDTQYF
-	TRBJ2-1	TRBD2	15	TRBV28	TGTGCCAGCAGAGAAGCGGGAGGGTCCTCCGGTGAGCAGTTCTTC	CASREAGGSSGEQFF
-	TRBJ1-1	-	18	TRBV11-2	TGTGCCAGCAGCCGACAGTTGACGGGGGGAGGACTGAACACTGAAGCTTTCTTT	CASSRQLTGGGLNTEAFF
few	TRBJ1-2	-	13	TRBV6-5	TGTGCCAGCAGCCCCAGATCCTCCTATGGCTACACCTTC	CASSPRSSYGYTF
-	TRBJ2-1	TRBD2	16	TRBV7-2	TGTGCCAGCAGACCGTCCGGGACTAGCGTACCCAATGAGCAGTTCTTC	CASRPSGTSVPNEQFF
few	TRBJ1-1	TRBD1	13	TRBV15	TGTGCCACCAGCAGAAATCAGACAGGGAAAGCTTTCTTT	CATSRNQTGKAFF
once	TRBJ2-1	TRBD2	16	TRBV5-1	TGCGCCAGCAGCGGGGGACTAGCGGGTTCCTACAATGAGCAGTTCTTC	CASSGGLAGSYNEQFF
-	TRBJ1-5	TRBD1	15	TRBV4-3	TGCGCCAGCAGTGCTGACAGGGGAGGTAGGCAGCCCCAGCATTTT	CASSADRGGRQPQHF
-	TRBJ2-3	TRBD2	13	TRBV13	TGTGCCAGCGGGGTAGCGGGTACAGATACGCAGTATTTT	CASGVAGTDTQYF
-	TRBJ2-7	-	12	TRBV6-5	TGTGCCAGCTCGCCACAGAACTACGAGCAGTACTTC	CASSPQNYEQYF
-	TRBJ2-7	TRBD2	13	TRBV6-5	TGTGCCAGCAGTTATAGACTAGCGAAAGAGCAGTACTTC	CASSYRLAKEQYF
-	TRBJ2-1	-	19	TRBV7-9	TGTGCCAGCAGCTTATGGTTCTCGGGAATCCCTAGCTCCTACAATGAGCAGTTCTTC	CASSLWFSGIPSSYNEQFF
-	TRBJ2-3	TRBD1	17	TRBV9	TGTGCCAGCAGTATCCGGGGACAGGGATTTTTTGGAGATACGCAGTATTTT	CASSIRGQGFFGDTQYF
few	TRBJ2-2	TRBD2	16	TRBV4-2	TGTGCCAGCAGCCAAGTCGGGCGGGAGAGGGCCGGGGAGCTGTTTTTT	CASSQVGRERAGELFF
-	TRBJ2-1	TRBD2	17	TRBV5-1	TGCGCCAGCAGCACGGGACTAGCGGGAGTTGGCTACAATGAGCAGTTCTTC	CASSTGLAGVGYNEQFF
-	TRBJ2-1	-	14	TRBV10-3	TGTGCCATCAGTATCGACCAGGGGCTCGATGAGCAGTTCTTC	CAISIDQGLDEQFF
-	TRBJ2-3	TRBD2	18	TRBV7-9	TGTGCCAGCAGCTACGGACTAGCGGGAGGGCCGTCCACAGATACGCAGTATTTT	CASSYGLAGGPSTDTQYF
-	TRBJ1-3	-	17	TRBV7-8	TGTGCCAGCAGCTTAGCGCATCCGCTGAGATCTGGAAACACCATATATTTT	CASSLAHPLRSGNTIYF
-	TRBJ1-4	-	14	TRBV6-2/TRBV6-3	TGTGCCAGCAGTTTCTTACAGGGATCCGGAAAACTGTTTTTT	CASSFLQGSGKLFF
-	TRBJ1-4	-	13	TRBV12-3/TRBV12-4	TGTGCCAGCAGAATAACAGTCGGGGGAAAACTGTTTTTT	CASRITVGGKLFF
-	TRBJ2-7	-	16	TRBV6-2/TRBV6-3	TGTGCCAGCAGTTACCCTACGCCCCCCCAAGCCTACGAGCAGTACTTC	CASSYPTPPQAYEQYF
-	TRBJ2-1	TRBD1	16	TRBV19	TGTGCCAGTAGTATATTCTTACAGGGGCCATACAATGAGCAGTTCTTC	CASSIFLQGPYNEQFF
-	TRBJ1-5	TRBD1	16	TRBV4-3	TGCGCCAGCAGCCAAGGGGCAGGGGGTACCAATCAGCCCCAGCATTTT	CASSQGAGGTNQPQHF
-	TRBJ2-7	TRBD1	14	TRBV5-1	TGCGCCAGCAGCCCCGGGACAGGGGATTTCGAGCAGTACTTC	CASSPGTGDFEQYF
-	TRBJ2-7	TRBD2	17	TRBV30	TGTGCCTGGAGTGTAGCCCCCCGTCGGACTAGCGGCTACGAGCAGTACTTC	CAWSVAPRRTSGYEQYF
once	TRBJ2-1	TRBD2	15	TRBV2	TGTGCCAGCAGTGCGGGGGGACTAGCGGGCAATGAGCAGTTCTTC	CASSAGGLAGNEQFF
-	TRBJ1-1	-	12	TRBV28	TGTGCCAGCAGTCCCAGGCCCCCTGAAGCTTTCTTT	CASSPRPPEAFF
once	TRBJ1-2	-	13	TRBV27	TGTGCCAGCAGTTTGGTTCAGGGAATTGGCTACACCTTC	CASSLVQGIGYTF
-	TRBJ1-5	-	16	TRBV15	TGTGCCACCAGCAGCCCGGGACAACATAGCAATCAGCCCCAGCATTTT	CATSSPGQHSNQPQHF
-	TRBJ2-2	TRBD1	15	TRBV6-6	TGTGCCAGCAGTAAGGGACAGGGCAGCACCGGGGAGCTGTTTTTT	CASSKGQGSTGELFF
-	TRBJ2-7	TRBD2	13	TRBV29-1	TGCAGCGTTGTAGCGGGAGGGCCTTACGAGCAGTACTTC	CSVVAGGPYEQYF
-	TRBJ1-5	-	15	TRBV6-1	TGTGCCAGCAGTGAACCACTTCAGGGGCACCAGCCCCAGCATTTT	CASSEPLQGHQPQHF
-	TRBJ2-2	-	16	TRBV27	TGTGCCAGCAACCCTATTGGCGGTGCGAACACCGGGGAGCTGTTTTTT	CASNPIGGANTGELFF
-	TRBJ1-1	-	11	TRBV6-2/TRBV6-3	TGTGCCAGCAGTTACAGGGGGGAAGCTTTCTTT	CASSYRGEAFF
-	TRBJ1-5	-	14	TRBV28	TGTGCCAGCAAGGGGCAGCTTAGCAATCAGCCCCAGCATTTT	CASKGQLSNQPQHF
-	TRBJ2-1	-	14	TRBV13	TGTGCCAGCAGCTCCCCATCTACTGTAATAAAGCAGTTCTTC	CASSSPSTVIKQFF
-	TRBJ2-5	TRBD1	14	TRBV7-2	TGTGCCAGCAGCTCACAGGGGGCAGGAGAGACCCAGTACTTC	CASSSQGAGETQYF
few	TRBJ2-1	TRBD1	14	TRBV27	TGTGCCAGCAGTTTCGGGACAGGGTGGAATGAGCAGTTCTTC	CASSFGTGWNEQFF
-	TRBJ2-2	-	13	TRBV30	TGTGCCTGGAGTGGAGGCCGTACCGGGGAGCTGTTTTTT	CAWSGGRTGELFF
-	TRBJ2-2	TRBD2	14	TRBV29-1	TGCAGCGTTGACCGGACGGGAGGGCCCGGGGAGCTGTTTTTT	CSVDRTGGPGELFF